The 19 T cell receptor beta chains reported below all come from one sample, sequenced in a study of blood T cell repertoires in COVID-19. Sequenced by immunoSEQ multiplex PCR; TCRdb stores in-frame clones only, minus some. The sample lists approximately 300,000 clones; 85% to 90% were seen once. Sequenced: peripheral blood. The receptors originated from a man in his forties with acute or convalescent COVID-19.

This chain joins TRBV4-2 and TRBJ1-5; D gene unclear. The CDR3 has 16 amino acids. The V end lost 4 bases, the J end lost 8 bases, and 21 bases lay between the germline ends. Germline CDR1 is LGHNA and CDR2 is YNFKEQ. This CDR3 reads CASSPHQFGMTKPQHF. The CDR3 nucleotides read TGTGCCAGCAGCCCTCACCAATTCGGGATGACTAAGCCCCAGCATTTT.

The V call is TRBV2, the J call TRBJ2-1; 9 bases align to TRBD2. V lost 6 bases and J lost 3; bases outside the gene matches: 6. The CDR3 consists of 15 residues. From germline, CDR1 is SNHLY and CDR2 FYNNEI. The CDR3 sequence is CASRYSSGVYNEQFF. In nucleotides, the CDR3 is TGTGCCAGCAGGTACTCTAGCGGGGTCTACAATGAGCAGTTCTTC. Based on the CDR3 plus reference TRBV2 and TRBJ2-1, the full variable domain is EPEVTQTPSHQVTQMGQEVILRCVPISNHLYFYWYRQILGQKVEFLVSFYNNEISEKSEIFDDQFSVERPDGSNFTLKIRSTKLEDSAMYFCASRYSSGVYNEQFFGPGTRLTVL.

This rearrangement joins TRBV24-1 to TRBJ2-3, with a weak D call TRBD1 (6 bases). Germline loops: CDR1 KGHDR, CDR2 SFDVKD. This CDR3 spans 14 amino acids. The V end was cut by 5 bases, the J end by 1 base, with 9 bases between. As DNA, the CDR3 is TGTGCCACCAGTGTACAGGGCGGCACAGATACGCAGTATTTT. Translated, it gives CATSVQGGTDTQYF.

This clone occurred a few times. The chain combines TRBV6-2 or TRBV6-3 with TRBJ1-2, with 8 bases aligning to TRBD1. J was trimmed by 3 bases and V by 2 bases; bases with no gene match: 5. The CDR3 totals 15 residues. The germline CDR1 and CDR2 sequences are MNHEY and SVGEGT. DNA of the CDR3: TGTGCCAGCAGTTACCCAGACAGGGGTGACTATGGCTACACCTTC. It is translated as CASSYPDRGDYGYTF.

The DNA of the CDR3 is TGTGCCAGCAGCCCAGACAGGGCAGAAAGAAACACCATATATTTT. Protein product: CASSPDRAERNTIYF. The chain uses TRBV5-4 and TRBJ1-3; 7 bases match TRBD1. V lost 4 bases, J lost 5 bases, and 9 bases stayed unmatched. Germline V CDR1 and CDR2: SGHNT, YYREEE (reference sequence). The CDR3 runs 15 residues.

This chain joins TRBV3-1 (or the pseudogene TRBV3-2) and TRBJ1-6, with D unclear. V was pared by 3 bases and J by 10 bases, with 19 bases between. CDR1 is LGHDT, CDR2 YNNKEL, per germline (reference sequence). The CDR3 is made up of 16 amino acids. In DNA form, the CDR3 reads TGTGCCAGCAGCCAGCCTGGTCTTGGGCCTAGCTCACCCCTCCACTTT. Protein sequence: CASSQPGLGPSSPLHF.

A single count supports this clone. The chain couples TRBV10-1 to TRBJ2-7, with 7 bases aligning to TRBD2. This CDR3 has 13 residues. Germline loops: CDR1 WNHNN, CDR2 SYGVQD (reference sequence). V lost 0 bases and J lost 7; bases outside the gene matches: 3. CDR3 sequence: CASSESGGYEQYF. CDR3 nucleotides: TGCGCCAGCAGTGAGTCGGGGGGGTATGAGCAGTACTTC.

The chain has TRBV2 and TRBJ1-1; 7 bases agree with TRBD1. The V gene's germline CDR1 is SNHLY and CDR2 FYNNEI. Germline trimming cut 8 bases from V and 4 bases from J; bases unmatched to any gene: 4. The CDR3 has 12 amino acids. CDR3 region: CASRQGGTEAFF. The CDR3 bases are TGTGCCAGCCGACAGGGTGGCACTGAAGCTTTCTTT.

This chain joins TRBV11-3 and TRBJ2-3; tentative D call: TRBD2 (6 bases). Trimming cost V 4 bases and J 8 bases, with 13 bases left between them. The germline V gene has CDR1 SGHNT and CDR2 YENEEA. This CDR3 comprises 13 residues. This CDR3 is CASSSEGAGTQYF. CDR3 DNA sequence: TGTGCCAGCAGCTCGGAGGGCGCAGGTACGCAGTATTTT. The variable domain in full, completed from reference TRBV11-3 and TRBJ2-3, reads EAGVVQSPRYKIIEKKQPVAFWCNPISGHNTLYWYLQNLGQGPELLIRYENEEAVDDSQLPKDRFSAERLKGVDSTLKIQPAELGDSAVYLCASSSEGAGTQYFGPGTRLTVL.

The chain employs TRBV29-1 and TRBJ1-1; a weak D match, TRBD1 (5 bases). Germline CDR1 and CDR2: SQVTM and ANQGSEA. The CDR3 runs to 13 residues. Trimming stripped 2 bases from V and 2 bases from J, with 9 bases between. The CDR3 is CSVERTLNTEAFF. CDR3 DNA: TGCAGCGTTGAACGGACACTAAACACTGAAGCTTTCTTT.

The chain couples TRBV27 to TRBJ1-2, with 8 bases that match TRBD1. The CDR3 sequence is 14 residues long. Germline CDR1 and CDR2: MNHEY and SMNVEV (reference sequence). J lost 10 bases, V lost 5 bases, and 12 bases had no gene match. The CDR3 reads CASSPRDRSWDYTF. DNA of the CDR3: TGTGCCAGCAGTCCCCGGGACAGGTCCTGGGACTACACCTTC.

This clone was counted a few times. This sequence joins TRBV7-4 and TRBJ1-5; TRBD1 is a possible D gene (5 bases). This CDR3 contains 15 residues. Looked up from germline, CDR1 is SGHVT and CDR2 is SQSDAQ. Trimming cost V 5 bases and J 2 bases, with 13 bases left between them. For the CDR3, the DNA is TGTGCCAGCAGCCTCGGCGGGGGGGGCAATCAGCCCCAGCATTTT. Its protein product is CASSLGGGGNQPQHF.

This chain uses TRBV6-6 with TRBJ1-1, with 7 nucleotides matching TRBD1. The CDR3 has 14 amino acids. The J segment lost 1 base and the V segment lost 6 bases, leaving 5 bases of the junction unmatched. Looked up from germline, CDR1 is MNHNY and CDR2 is SVGAGI (reference sequence). In nucleotides, the CDR3 is TGTGCCAGCAGGCCCGGGACAGAGAACACTGAAGCTTTCTTT. It is translated as CASRPGTENTEAFF.

This clone was recorded once. V usage is TRBV12-5 and J usage is TRBJ1-3, with D perhaps matching TRBD1 (6 bases). From germline, CDR1 is LGHNT and CDR2 FRNRAP. This CDR3 comprises 14 residues. The germline V and J ends were trimmed by 5 bases and 6 bases, with 14 bases remaining between them. In DNA form, the CDR3 reads TGTGCTAGTGGTCCCGGGACACCCGTAAACACCATATATTTT. Its protein product is CASGPGTPVNTIYF. Looking up the rest from reference TRBV12-5 and TRBJ1-3 gives the full variable domain: DARVTQTPRHKVTEMGQEVTMRCQPILGHNTVFWYRQTMMQGLELLAYFRNRAPLDDSGMPKDRFSAEMPDATLATLKIQPSEPRDSAVYFCASGPGTPVNTIYFGEGSWLTVV.

The chain combines TRBV6-6 with TRBJ1-6, with D tentatively TRBD1 (5 bases). V lost 6 bases and J lost 4, with 16 bases in between. Germline loops: CDR1 MNHNY, CDR2 SVGAGI (reference sequence). The CDR3 length is 16 residues. As DNA, the CDR3 is TGTGCCAGCAGGGATCCACCGGGACTGTATAATTCACCCCTCCACTTT. The encoded protein is CASRDPPGLYNSPLHF.

V gene TRBV6-5 combines with J gene TRBJ1-2; 7 bases map to TRBD1. J gave up 4 bases and V 10 bases, and 9 bases lay outside the gene matches. The CDR3 is made up of 13 amino acids. Germline CDR1 is MNHEY and CDR2 is SVGAGI. The CDR3 loop reads CATTYRGGYGYTF. CDR3 coding DNA: TGTGCCACAACTTACAGGGGAGGCTATGGCTACACCTTC.

This chain joins TRBV30 and TRBJ2-2; D remains unclear. This CDR3 spans 14 amino acids. V lost 0 bases and J 3 bases, leaving 8 bases between the germline ends. Germline-derived CDR1 and CDR2 are GTSNPN and SVGIG (reference sequence). The CDR3 nucleotides are TGTGCCTGGAGTGTTAGGCAGGACACCGGGGAGCTGTTTTTT. Translated: CAWSVRQDTGELFF. The variable domain in full, completed from reference TRBV30 and TRBJ2-2, reads SQTIHQWPATLVQPVGSPLSLECTVEGTSNPNLYWYRQAAGRGLQLLFYSVGIGQISSEVPQNLSASRPQDRQFILSSKKLLLSDSGFYLCAWSVRQDTGELFFGEGSRLTVL.

The chain combines TRBV15 with TRBJ2-3; D is unclear. Germline values: CDR1 LNHNV, CDR2 YYDKDF (reference sequence). This CDR3 has 12 residues. Between the trimmed V and J ends, which lost 0 bases and 5 bases, there was a span of 3 bases. CDR3 bases: TGTGCCACCAGCAGAGATCTAGATACGCAGTATTTT. Protein product: CATSRDLDTQYF.

The chain is built from TRBV7-9 and TRBJ2-7; perhaps TRBD2 as D (6 bases). Germline values: CDR1 SEHNR, CDR2 FQNEAQ (reference sequence). The length of the CDR3 is 14 residues. The V end was cut by 2 bases, the J end by 4 bases, with 12 bases between. The DNA of the CDR3 is TGTGCCAGCAGCTTAACGGGGACTGATTACGAGCAGTACTTC. It encodes CASSLTGTDYEQYF.